The TCR beta chain described here comes from a study of CD8 T cells in Susac syndrome. Study at large: Patients with Susac syndrome who were sequenced included roughly 6 with active disease and eight in remission.

With random hexamers, 0.5 to 1 ug RNA was reverse transcribed. TCRdb called the immunoSEQ multiplex PCR reads again in MiXCR, with one record for every CDR3 protein. The sample has 170,000 or so distinct CDR3 sequences, roughly 95% seen once. The TCR originated in a human donor with Susac syndrome. Sequenced input: CD4+ T cells from PBMCs.

CDR3 in amino acids: CASSRIWGLPYEQYF. As DNA, the CDR3 is TGTGCCAGCAGCCGCATTTGGGGTTTACCCTACGAGCAGTACTTC. This sequence joins TRBV7-2 and TRBJ2-7, with D hard to call. Trimming took 5 bases from V and 2 from J, leaving 16 bases between them. CDR1 and CDR2 (germline): SGHTA, FQGNSA. This CDR3 has 15 amino acids.